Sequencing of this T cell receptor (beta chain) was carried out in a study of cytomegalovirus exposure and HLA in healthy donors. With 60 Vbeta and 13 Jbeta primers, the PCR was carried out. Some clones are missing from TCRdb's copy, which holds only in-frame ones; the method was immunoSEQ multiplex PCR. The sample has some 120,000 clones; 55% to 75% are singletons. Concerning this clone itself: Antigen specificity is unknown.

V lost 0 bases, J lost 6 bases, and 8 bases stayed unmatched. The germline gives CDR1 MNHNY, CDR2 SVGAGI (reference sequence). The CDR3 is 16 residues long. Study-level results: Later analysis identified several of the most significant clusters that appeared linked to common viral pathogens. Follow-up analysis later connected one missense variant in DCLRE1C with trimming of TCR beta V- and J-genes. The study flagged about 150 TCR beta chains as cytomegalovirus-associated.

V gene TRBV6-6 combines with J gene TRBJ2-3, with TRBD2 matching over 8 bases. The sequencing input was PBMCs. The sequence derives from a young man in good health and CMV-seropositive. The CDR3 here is CASSYSMAGGSDTQYF. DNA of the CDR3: TGTGCCAGCAGTTACTCGATGGCGGGAGGAAGCGATACGCAGTATTTT.